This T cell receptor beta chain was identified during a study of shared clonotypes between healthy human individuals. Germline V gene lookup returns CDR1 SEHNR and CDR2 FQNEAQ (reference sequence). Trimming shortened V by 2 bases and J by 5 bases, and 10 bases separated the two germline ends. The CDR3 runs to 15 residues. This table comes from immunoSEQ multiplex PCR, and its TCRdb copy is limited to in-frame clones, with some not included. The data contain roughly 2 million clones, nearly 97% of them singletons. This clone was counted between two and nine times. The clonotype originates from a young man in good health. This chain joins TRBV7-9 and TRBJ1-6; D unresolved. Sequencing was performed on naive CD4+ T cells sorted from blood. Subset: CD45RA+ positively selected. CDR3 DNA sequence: TGTGCCAGCAGCTTACAGGCGGACCATAATTCACCCCTCCACTTT. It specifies CASSLQADHNSPLHF.